A single sample is the source of the 27 T cell receptor beta chains below, sequenced in a study of T cell responses to AZD1222 COVID-19 vaccine. TCRdb's copy holds only in-frame clones and misses some; the assay was immunoSEQ multiplex PCR. The data hold around 170,000 clones, with approximately 91% observed a single time. The sequences come from peripheral blood, collected on day 0 of AZD1222 vaccination. These TCRs come from an adult in good health.

J is TRBJ1-2 and V is TRBV19; TRBD1 aligns across 11 bases. V shed 6 bases, J shed 4 bases, and the junction held 7 bases outside the gene matches. In germline, CDR1 is LNHDA, CDR2 SQIVND (reference sequence). This CDR3 contains 15 residues. The CDR3 here is CASRPGTGGFYGYTF. Here the CDR3 DNA reads TGTGCCAGTAGGCCGGGGACAGGGGGATTCTATGGCTACACCTTC.

The chain joins TRBV28 to TRBJ2-1; 10 bases fit TRBD2. CDR3 length: 16 residues. The germline V gene has CDR1 MDHEN and CDR2 SYDVKM. V trimming: 7 bases; J trimming: 7 bases; junction bases outside the gene matches: 13. The CDR3 sequence is CASTPGALAGRNEQFF. CDR3 nucleotide sequence: TGTGCCAGCACCCCTGGGGCACTAGCGGGAAGGAATGAGCAGTTCTTC.

The chain has TRBV15 and TRBJ2-2, with D maybe TRBD1 (5 bases). Trimming pared 0 bases from V and 4 bases from J, leaving 21 bases between. This CDR3 contains 19 residues. Germline values: CDR1 LNHNV, CDR2 YYDKDF (reference sequence). The DNA of the CDR3 is TGTGCCACCAGCAGAGACCTTCAGGTGGGGCCGTCGAGCACCGGGGAGCTGTTTTTT. Translated: CATSRDLQVGPSSTGELFF.

The CDR3 sequence is CASSLWAGEYTIYF. CDR3 DNA: TGTGCCAGCAGTTTATGGGCAGGGGAATACACCATATATTTT. This chain uses TRBV28 with TRBJ1-3; TRBD1 is a possible D gene (6 bases). V was shortened by 0 bases and J by 8 bases, with 11 bases between the two germline ends. The CDR3 is 14 residues long. Germline CDR1 reads MDHEN; CDR2 reads SYDVKM. Looking up the rest from reference TRBV28 and TRBJ1-3 gives the full variable domain: DVKVTQSSRYLVKRTGEKVFLECVQDMDHENMFWYRQDPGLGLRLIYFSYDVKMKEKGDIPEGYSVSREKKERFSLILESASTNQTSMYLCASSLWAGEYTIYFGEGSWLTVV.

This clone was observed once. V usage is TRBV2 and J usage is TRBJ1-2; D possibly corresponds to TRBD1 (5 bases). The CDR3 is 13 amino acids. Germline loops: CDR1 SNHLY, CDR2 FYNNEI. V lost 5 bases and J 7 bases, leaving 14 bases between the germline ends. The CDR3 bases are TGTGCCAGCAGTCCGGACATAGGCCCTGGCTACACCTTC. Encoded protein: CASSPDIGPGYTF.

This clone was recorded only once. The chain links TRBV4-2 to TRBJ1-1; D call uncertain. V lost 3 bases and J lost 7, with 12 bases in between. The CDR3 covers 13 residues. Per the germline V gene, CDR1 is LGHNA and CDR2 is YNFKEQ. This CDR3 reads CASSQKKGSEAFF. CDR3 coding DNA: TGTGCCAGCAGCCAGAAAAAGGGCAGTGAAGCTTTCTTT.

This chain uses TRBV24-1 with TRBJ2-5; 8 bases match TRBD1. This CDR3 contains 19 residues. Per germline, CDR1 KGHDR and CDR2 SFDVKD. V lost 6 bases, J lost 2 bases, and 19 bases stayed unmatched. CDR3 nucleotide sequence: TGTGCCACCAGTCCGGCAGGACAGGGTTTCATTTCACAACAAGAGACCCAGTACTTC. Translating gives CATSPAGQGFISQQETQYF.

The chain has TRBV7-9 and TRBJ1-6; the D gene is possibly TRBD1 (6 bases). V lost 3 bases to trimming and J lost 9 bases, with 12 bases between them. The V gene's germline CDR1 is SEHNR and CDR2 FQNEAQ (reference sequence). The CDR3 is made up of 14 amino acids. This CDR3 is CASSFGGAGSPLHF. The DNA for the CDR3 is TGTGCCAGCAGCTTTGGGGGCGCGGGTTCACCCCTCCACTTT. Combining the CDR3 with reference TRBV7-9 and TRBJ1-6 gives the whole variable domain DTGVSQNPRHKITKRGQNVTFRCDPISEHNRLYWYRQTLGQGPEFLTYFQNEAQLEKSRLLSDRFSAERPKGSFSTLEIQRTEQGDSAMYLCASSFGGAGSPLHFGNGTRLTVT.

The DNA of the CDR3 is TGTGCCAGCAGCTCCCGGGGGACCGATGAGCAGTTCTTC. Translation: CASSSRGTDEQFF. V gene TRBV3-1 (or the pseudogene TRBV3-2) combines with J gene TRBJ2-1; the D gene is possibly TRBD2 (6 bases). The V end lost 5 bases, the J end lost 8 bases, and 13 bases lay between the germline ends. This CDR3 is 13 amino acids long. Germline CDR1 and CDR2: LGHDT and YNNKEL (reference sequence).

On this clone itself: A junction end diverges from the germline sequence, so it may reflect a read error. The J gene is TRBJ1-1, the V gene TRBV27; weak D call: TRBD1 (5 bases). From germline, CDR1 is MNHEY and CDR2 SMNVEV (reference sequence). This CDR3 is 14 amino acids long. The chain's CDR3 is CASSNLGTNSEAFF. In DNA form, the CDR3 reads TGTGCCAGCAGTAACCTCGGGACTAACAGTGAAGCTTTCTTT.

The chain is built from TRBV27 and TRBJ2-7, with 8 positions matching TRBD2. CDR1 MNHEY and CDR2 SMNVEV come from the germline V gene (reference sequence). Unmatched junction bases numbered 9, after V lost 5 bases and J lost 3 bases. CDR3 length: 15 amino acids. CDR3 sequence reads: CASSTPGGGHYEQYF. For the CDR3, the DNA is TGTGCCAGCAGTACCCCCGGGGGGGGCCACTACGAGCAGTACTTC.

The rearrangement uses TRBV28 and TRBJ1-2; 9 bases match TRBD1. CDR3 length: 14 amino acids. The germline V gene has CDR1 MDHEN and CDR2 SYDVKM. V dropped 8 bases and J dropped 5; count of bases not matched to a gene: 9. The CDR3 is CASGLTGGDYGYTF. The CDR3 region has the DNA TGTGCCAGCGGACTGACAGGGGGGGATTATGGCTACACCTTC.

This chain uses TRBV25-1 with TRBJ2-3; 11 nucleotides align to TRBD1. V was clipped by 6 bases and J by 5 bases; unmatched bases: 13. The CDR3 has 17 residues. The V gene's germline CDR1 is MGHDK and CDR2 SYGVNS. Written as DNA, the CDR3 is TGTGCCAGCAGCCTAAACCCTGGACAGGGGGCCGGAGATACGCAGTATTTT. It encodes CASSLNPGQGAGDTQYF.

This chain links TRBV28 with TRBJ1-1; D is unclear. This CDR3 comprises 13 residues. V lost 4 bases and J lost 1, with 7 bases in between. Per the germline V gene, CDR1 is MDHEN and CDR2 is SYDVKM. CDR3 sequence: CASSSYTNTEAFF. Here the CDR3 DNA reads TGTGCCAGCAGTTCGTACACGAACACTGAAGCTTTCTTT.

The V call is TRBV4-1, the J call TRBJ1-1; unclear D gene. Germline CDR1 MGHRA, CDR2 YSYEKL. V lost 4 bases and J 0 bases, leaving 12 bases between the germline ends. The CDR3 is made up of 15 amino acids. In nucleotides, the CDR3 is TGCGCCAGCAGCCCAACGATGACGGTGAACACTGAAGCTTTCTTT. As protein: CASSPTMTVNTEAFF.

The chain recombines TRBV9 with TRBJ2-6, with D possibly called TRBD1 or TRBD2 (6 bases each). Germline loops: CDR1 SGDLS, CDR2 YYNGEE. This CDR3 is built from 16 residues. With 2 bases removed from V and 1 base from J, the gap between germline ends came to 10 bases. The CDR3 reads CASSVAGTSGANVLTF. The CDR3 DNA sequence: TGTGCCAGCAGCGTCGCGGGGACATCTGGGGCCAACGTCCTGACTTTC.

The rearrangement uses TRBV2 and TRBJ1-6, with D tentatively TRBD1 (5 bases). Germline lookup yields CDR1 SNHLY and CDR2 FYNNEI. Trimming took off 4 bases at V and 7 bases at J, with 8 bases between the two ends. This CDR3 has 13 amino acids. Here the CDR3 DNA reads TGTGCCAGCAGTGTCTCAGGGAATTCACCCCTCCACTTT. Translating it yields CASSVSGNSPLHF.

This clone was detected once. The genes are TRBV4-2 and TRBJ2-7, with D possibly matching TRBD2 (5 bases). The CDR3 runs to 12 residues. Germline-derived CDR1 and CDR2 are LGHNA and YNFKEQ. The V end was cut by 0 bases, the J end by 6 bases, with 6 bases between. The CDR3: CASSQDTSEQYF. Here the CDR3 DNA reads TGTGCCAGCAGCCAAGACACTAGCGAGCAGTACTTC.

This chain uses TRBV6-5 with TRBJ1-6, with a tentative D call TRBD1 (6 bases). The germline CDR1 and CDR2 sequences are MNHEY and SVGAGI. The V gene lost 6 bases and the J gene lost 7 bases, with 10 bases spanning the gap. There are 13 residues in the CDR3. In DNA, the CDR3 is TGTGCCAGCAGGAGGGGGGACAATTCACCCCTCCACTTT. This codes for CASRRGDNSPLHF.

This chain connects TRBV11-2 to TRBJ2-7; 8 bases are shared with TRBD1. V was clipped by 2 bases and J by 2 bases; unmatched bases: 8. The CDR3 totals 16 residues. Germline CDR1 SGHAT, CDR2 FQNNGV. CDR3 nucleotide sequence: TGTGCCAGCAGCTTACTACTTATGACAGGGGCCTACGAGCAGTACTTC. This encodes CASSLLLMTGAYEQYF.

This rearrangement joins TRBV19 to TRBJ1-1; 7 nucleotides match TRBD1. CDR3 length equals 17 residues. With V trimmed by 3 bases and J by 0 bases, 10 bases remained unmatched. Germline V gene lookup returns CDR1 LNHDA and CDR2 SQIVND (reference sequence). DNA for the CDR3: TGTGCCAGTAGTATGGTCCGGGACAGAGCACTGAACACTGAAGCTTTCTTT. Translated, it gives CASSMVRDRALNTEAFF. The whole variable domain, filled in from reference TRBV19 and TRBJ1-1, reads DGGITQSPKYLFRKEGQNVTLSCEQNLNHDAMYWYRQDPGQGLRLIYYSQIVNDFQKGDIAEGYSVSREKKESFPLTVTSAQKNPTAFYLCASSMVRDRALNTEAFFGQGTRLTVV.

The chain is built from TRBV5-5 and TRBJ1-4; a possible D gene is TRBD1 (5 bases). V was clipped by 4 bases and J by 8 bases, with 18 bases between them. In germline, CDR1 is SGHKS, CDR2 YYEKEE (reference sequence). The CDR3 extends over 15 amino acids. The chain's CDR3 is CASSREGRVGEKLFF. The CDR3 region has the DNA TGTGCCAGCAGCCGAGAGGGCAGGGTAGGAGAAAAACTGTTTTTT.

The chain is built from TRBV5-6 and TRBJ2-1; either TRBD1 or TRBD2 may supply D (5 bases each). Trimming left V 6 bases short and J 5 bases short, with 12 bases between. Looked up from germline, CDR1 is SGHDT and CDR2 is YYEEEE. The CDR3 covers 13 residues. This chain's CDR3 is CASTSGPNNEQFF. Here the CDR3 DNA reads TGTGCCAGCACCTCGGGACCGAACAATGAGCAGTTCTTC.

The rearrangement uses TRBV10-3 and TRBJ2-7; D is perhaps TRBD2 (5 bases). CDR3 length: 19 residues. V lost 0 bases, J lost 1 base, and 22 bases lay in between. Germline V CDR1 and CDR2: ENHRY, SYGVKD. The DNA of the CDR3 is TGTGCCATCAGTGAGTCGACGGGCCGGGAAAAGCGGATGTCCTACGAGCAGTACTTC. Its translation: CAISESTGREKRMSYEQYF.

To note about this clone: This sample includes further DNA sequences coding for the same CDR3. The chain has TRBV19 and TRBJ1-1; D remains ambiguous. This CDR3 region has 11 residues. Germline lookup yields CDR1 LNHDA and CDR2 SQIVND (reference sequence). V lost 8 bases to trimming and J lost 1 base, with 5 bases between them. The chain's CDR3 is CASGQNTEAFF. The CDR3 bases are TGTGCCAGTGGCCAGAACACTGAAGCTTTCTTT.

This rearrangement joins TRBV9 to TRBJ1-2, with 10 nucleotides matching TRBD1. The CDR3 covers 17 residues. Germline V gene data show CDR1 as SGDLS and CDR2 as YYNGEE. V shed 0 bases and J 5 bases; nucleotides not matched to a gene: 10. CDR3 loop: CASSVGLPGQGYYGYTF. DNA of the CDR3: TGTGCCAGCAGCGTAGGACTTCCGGGACAGGGGTATTATGGCTACACCTTC.

The V call is TRBV7-2, the J call TRBJ2-1; possible D gene TRBD2, 6 bases. CDR1 and CDR2 (germline): SGHTA, FQGNSA. Trimming shortened V by 2 bases and J by 5 bases, and 13 bases separated the two germline ends. The CDR3 is made up of 15 amino acids. CDR3 in amino acids: CASSLFSGRNNEQFF. CDR3 in DNA: TGTGCCAGCAGCTTATTTAGCGGAAGAAACAATGAGCAGTTCTTC.